What follows describes a single TCR beta chain. The CDR3 totals 12 residues. CDR1 is LNHDA and CDR2 is SQIVND in the germline V gene (reference sequence). V lost 6 bases and J lost 7; bases outside the gene matches: 2. As for time point: newly diagnosed, previously untreated cHL patient sample. The method was immunoSEQ multiplex PCR; TCRdb's version includes in-frame clones alone and lacks a portion of them. The table lists roughly 70,000 clones, nearly 95% of them singletons, with 2.6% in the top ten. The data are from a study of PD-1 blockade in classical Hodgkin lymphoma. The sequencing input was peripheral blood mononuclear cells (PBMCs). The chain has TRBV19 and TRBJ2-2, with 7 bases lining up with TRBD1. The clonotype was recovered from a human donor with classical Hodgkin lymphoma. CDR3 sequence reads: CASSQGVGELFF. The CDR3 nucleotides are TGTGCCAGTAGCCAGGGGGTCGGGGAGCTGTTTTTT.